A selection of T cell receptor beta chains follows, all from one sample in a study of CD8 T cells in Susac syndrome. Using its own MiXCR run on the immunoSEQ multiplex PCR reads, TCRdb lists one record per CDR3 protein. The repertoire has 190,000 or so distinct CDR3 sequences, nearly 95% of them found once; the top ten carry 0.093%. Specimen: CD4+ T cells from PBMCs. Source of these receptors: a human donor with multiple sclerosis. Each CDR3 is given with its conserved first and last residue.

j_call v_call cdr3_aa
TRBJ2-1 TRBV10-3 CAITPGLAGYNEQFF
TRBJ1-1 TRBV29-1 CSVLGANTEAFF
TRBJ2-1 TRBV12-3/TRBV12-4 CASSPIAGGRNEQFF
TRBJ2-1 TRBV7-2 CASRRLAGAYNEQFF
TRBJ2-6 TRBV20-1 CSARTYRAGANVLTF
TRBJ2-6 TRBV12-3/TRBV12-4 CASSFRERAGANVLTF
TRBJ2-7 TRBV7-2 CASSRGGAGGEQYF
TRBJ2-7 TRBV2 CASSDRQYF
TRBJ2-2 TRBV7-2 CASSGRRALNTGELFF
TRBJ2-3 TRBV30 CAWNSFGTDTQYF
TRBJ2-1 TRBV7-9 CASSLRTSGRGDEQFF
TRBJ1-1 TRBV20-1 CSARDPRRRSGAEAFF
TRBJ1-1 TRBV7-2 CASSLALGRTEAFF
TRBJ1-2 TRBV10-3 CAIQGLLNYGYTF
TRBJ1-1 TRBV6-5 CASSPSAGRTEAFF
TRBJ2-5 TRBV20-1 CSGVGGGETQYF
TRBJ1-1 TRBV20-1 CSASGDSNTEAFF
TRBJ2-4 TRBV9 CASSQRGDQNIQYF
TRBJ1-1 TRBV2 CADGTGQTEAFF
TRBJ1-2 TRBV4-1 CASSQTGGYGYTF
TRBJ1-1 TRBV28 CASSLQQGNTEAFF
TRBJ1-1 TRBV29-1 CSVEHREVTEAFF
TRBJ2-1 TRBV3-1 CASSRGLAGETREQFF
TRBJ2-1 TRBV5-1 CASSISGGAYNEQFF
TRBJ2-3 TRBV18 CASSRLSQGADTQYF
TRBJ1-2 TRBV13 CASSSTFGAGGHGYTF
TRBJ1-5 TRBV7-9 CASSGIGFQHF
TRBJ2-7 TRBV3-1 CASSLSGTGSWEQYF
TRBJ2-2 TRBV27 CASSLRLAGGIGELFF
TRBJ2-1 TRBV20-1 CSAREAFYNEQFF
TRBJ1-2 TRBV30 CAWSRDMNGYTF
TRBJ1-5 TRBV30 CAWALQGNQPQHF
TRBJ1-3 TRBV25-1 CASSEPGAGNTIYF
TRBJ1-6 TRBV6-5 CASSSTGPYNSPLHF
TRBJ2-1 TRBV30 CAWSVRGSSYNEQFF
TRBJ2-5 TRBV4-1 CASSRQGERETQYF